What follows are 5 T cell receptor beta chains derived from one specimen sequenced in a study of T cell changes during pregnancy in multiple sclerosis (dated by TCRdb to the late 2010s). Library creation used the immunoSEQ multiplex PCR assay. TCRdb retrieved this table from immuneACCESS and kept in-frame rearrangements only. Not all clones are present; in checked studies, unresolved V genes account for under half, and no reason is known for the remainder. This sample is represented by approximately 73,000 clones; around nine tenths of them were singletons. The ten largest account for roughly 0.21% of the sample. The specimen was CD4+ T cells from peripheral blood mononuclear cells, collected before pregnancy. The receptors come from a female donor with multiple sclerosis, enrolled in a pregnancy study.

The chain recombines TRBV7-2 with TRBJ2-7; D unresolved. V dropped 5 bases and J dropped 4 bases, with 12 bases sitting between them. The CDR3 runs 13 residues. Germline V gene data show CDR1 as SGHTA and CDR2 as FQGNSA. The CDR3 protein is CASSPSPHYEQYF. CDR3 bases: TGTGCCAGCAGCCCAAGCCCCCATTACGAGCAGTACTTC.

The table lists this clone with a few counts. J is TRBJ1-6 and V is TRBV6-5; D not resolved. The CDR3 runs 14 residues. From germline, CDR1 is MNHEY and CDR2 SVGAGI. The ends were cut back, 5 bases at V and 3 bases at J, with 8 bases in the middle. Written as DNA, the CDR3 is TGTGCCAGCAGTGCGTCTCTCTATAATTCACCCCTCCACTTT. This codes for CASSASLYNSPLHF.

J is TRBJ1-6 and V is TRBV7-9; D remains unclear. With 0 bases removed from V and 6 bases from J, the gap between germline ends came to 6 bases. Looked up from germline, CDR1 is SEHNR and CDR2 is FQNEAQ (reference sequence). This CDR3 spans 14 amino acids. The CDR3 bases are TGTGCCAGCAGCTTAGCCCAGGCTAATTCACCCCTCCACTTT. Protein sequence: CASSLAQANSPLHF.

The rearrangement uses TRBV2 and TRBJ1-1, with a weak D call TRBD1 (5 bases). The V gene lost 6 bases and the J gene lost 2 bases, with 19 bases spanning the gap. Germline V gene data show CDR1 as SNHLY and CDR2 as FYNNEI. This CDR3 comprises 16 residues. CDR3 region: CASRGGGSPTNTEAFF. The DNA for the CDR3 is TGTGCCAGCAGGGGCGGGGGTTCGCCCACAAACACTGAAGCTTTCTTT.

This clone was observed once. The gene calls are TRBV19 and TRBJ2-2, with no clear D. From germline, CDR1 is LNHDA and CDR2 SQIVND (reference sequence). This CDR3 contains 15 residues. V lost 1 base, J lost 1 base, and 7 bases lay in between. CDR3 sequence: CASSIGQVNTGELFF. The CDR3 nucleotides read TGTGCCAGTAGTATAGGGCAGGTGAACACCGGGGAGCTGTTTTTT.